This T cell receptor (beta chain) was obtained from a study of control samples from healthy donors and cancer patients. This CDR3 contains 17 residues. V was trimmed by 1 base and J by 0 bases, leaving 13 bases between them. Germline CDR1 and CDR2: SEHNR and FQNEAQ (reference sequence). Using immunoSEQ multiplex PCR, the repertoire was profiled, and TCRdb retains in-frame clones only, with some absent. The table shows roughly 95,000 clones, with 80% to 95% occurring only once. The chain carries TRBV7-9 and TRBJ1-5; no clear D. This receptor was identified in a human donor in good health. The donor label of this sample is uncertain. The material sequenced was blood. The CDR3 DNA sequence: TGTGCCAGCAGCTTAGTCAGGATGGATTATAGCAATCAGCCCCAGCATTTT. Encoded protein: CASSLVRMDYSNQPQHF.